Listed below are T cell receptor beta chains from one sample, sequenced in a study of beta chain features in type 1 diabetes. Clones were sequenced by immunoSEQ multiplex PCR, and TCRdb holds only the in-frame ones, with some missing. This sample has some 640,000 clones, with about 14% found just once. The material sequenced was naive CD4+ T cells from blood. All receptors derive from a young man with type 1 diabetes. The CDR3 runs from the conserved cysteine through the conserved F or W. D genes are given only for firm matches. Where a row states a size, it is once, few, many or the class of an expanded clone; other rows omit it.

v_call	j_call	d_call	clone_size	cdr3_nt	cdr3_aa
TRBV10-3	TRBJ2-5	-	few	TGTGCCATCAAGAGCGGTGGAGAGACCCAGTACTTC	CAIKSGGETQYF
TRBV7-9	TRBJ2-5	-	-	TGTGCCAGCAGCCGTCCGGATCAAACAGGGGAGACCCAGTACTTC	CASSRPDQTGETQYF
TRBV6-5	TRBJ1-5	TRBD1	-	TGTGCCAGCAGTCCGGACAGGCGGGCTGGTCAGCCCCAGCATTTT	CASSPDRRAGQPQHF
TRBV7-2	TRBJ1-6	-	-	TGTGCCAGCAGTTCTCCCGTTGTCTATAATTCACCCCTCCACTTT	CASSSPVVYNSPLHF
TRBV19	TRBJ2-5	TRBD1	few	TGTGCCAGTACCCCGACAGGGGATCGAGAGACCCAGTACTTC	CASTPTGDRETQYF
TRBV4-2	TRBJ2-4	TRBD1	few	TGTGCCAGCAGCCAAGATCGTAGAGGGACAGGGCAAAACATTCAGTACTTC	CASSQDRRGTGQNIQYF
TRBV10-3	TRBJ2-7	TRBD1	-	TGTGCCTCTACCGGGACAGGGGTCCACGAGCAGTACTTC	CASTGTGVHEQYF
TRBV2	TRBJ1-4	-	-	TGTGCCAGCAGCGCCCCCGGCCTGGGGGAAAAACTGTTTTTT	CASSAPGLGEKLFF
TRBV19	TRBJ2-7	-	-	TGTGCCAGTACCCCGGAGGGGACACCGATCTACGAGCAGTACTTC	CASTPEGTPIYEQYF
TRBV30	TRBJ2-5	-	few	TGTGCCTGGAGCTACAGGGGGGGGCAACAAGAGACCCAGTACTTC	CAWSYRGGQQETQYF
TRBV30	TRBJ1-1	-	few	TGTGCCTGGAAAGTGATGAACACTGAAGCTTTCTTT	CAWKVMNTEAFF
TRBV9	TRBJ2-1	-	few	TGTGCCAGCAGCGTAGGAGCAGGGAGCTCCTACAATGAGCAGTTCTTC	CASSVGAGSSYNEQFF
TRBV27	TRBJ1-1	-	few	TGTGCCAGCAGACCCGGCTCCAGGAACACTGAAGCTTTCTTT	CASRPGSRNTEAFF
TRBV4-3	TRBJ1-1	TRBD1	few	TGCGCCAGCAGCCGACAGGGGGAGGGCACTGAAGCTTTCTTT	CASSRQGEGTEAFF
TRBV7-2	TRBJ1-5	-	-	TGTGCCAGCAGTCAACAGGGTCCAGGGCCCCAGCATTTT	CASSQQGPGPQHF
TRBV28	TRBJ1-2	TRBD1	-	TGTGCCAGCAGCCGGGACAGGGTCGGTGGCTACACCTTC	CASSRDRVGGYTF
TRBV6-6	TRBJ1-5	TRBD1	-	TGTGCCAGCAGCATGGGGCAGGGGGCTAATCAGCCCCAGCATTTT	CASSMGQGANQPQHF
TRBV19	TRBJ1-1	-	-	TGTGCCAGTACCCTGTCTGGGTTGTTTGACACTGAAGCTTTCTTT	CASTLSGLFDTEAFF
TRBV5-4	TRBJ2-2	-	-	TGTGCCAGCAGCTTGTCGCGCGGGGGCGACACCGGGGAGCTGTTTTTT	CASSLSRGGDTGELFF
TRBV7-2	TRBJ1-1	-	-	TGTGCCAGCAGCTCCGGTAGGGGTCTTGAAGCTTTCTTT	CASSSGRGLEAFF
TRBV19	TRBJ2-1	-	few	TGTGCCAGTACTGGGGGGAGCTCCTACAATGAGCAGTTCTTC	CASTGGSSYNEQFF
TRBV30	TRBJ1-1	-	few	TGTGCCTGGAGTGTATGGTTGAACACTGAAGCTTTCTTT	CAWSVWLNTEAFF
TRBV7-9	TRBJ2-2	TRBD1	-	TGTGCCAGCAGCTTAGACAACGGACAGGGGTCCACCGGGGAGCTGTTTTTT	CASSLDNGQGSTGELFF
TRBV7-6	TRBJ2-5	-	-	TGTGCCAGCAGCTTAGCGTTCGGTAGTGAGGAGACCCAGTACTTC	CASSLAFGSEETQYF
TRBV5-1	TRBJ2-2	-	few	TGCGCCAGCAGCTTGGAGGGAACCGGGGAGCTGTTTTTT	CASSLEGTGELFF
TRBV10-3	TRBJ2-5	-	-	TGTGCCATCAGTGATCCCCGTGGGGAAGGGGAGACCCAGTACTTC	CAISDPRGEGETQYF
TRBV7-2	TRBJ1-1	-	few	TGTGCCAGCAGCTTAGTCTCGGGGCCCTCGGAAGCTTTCTTT	CASSLVSGPSEAFF
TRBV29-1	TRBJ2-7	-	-	TGCAGCGCCCTGGTTGCCTACGAGCAGTACTTC	CSALVAYEQYF
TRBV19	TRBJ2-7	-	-	TGTGCCAGTAGTATTCGCCCAGGCTACCCCGACGAGCAGTACTTC	CASSIRPGYPDEQYF
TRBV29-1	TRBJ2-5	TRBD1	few	TGCAGCGTTGGACGGGACAGACAAGAGACCCAGTACTTC	CSVGRDRQETQYF
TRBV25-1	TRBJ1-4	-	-	TGTGCCAGCAGTGAATCCCTGGGTAGTAATGAAAAACTGTTTTTT	CASSESLGSNEKLFF
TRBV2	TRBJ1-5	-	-	TGTGCCAGCAGTGAACAACAGGCGGGGCGTCAGCCCCAGCATTTT	CASSEQQAGRQPQHF